The T cell receptor (beta chain) described here comes from a study of blood T cell repertoires in COVID-19. This clone was found once. Libraries were prepared by immunoSEQ multiplex PCR; TCRdb keeps only in-frame clonotypes and omits some of them. In the table there are 250,000 to 300,000 clones, approximately 89% of which are singletons. The CDR3 loop spans 12 amino acids. Germline V gene data show CDR1 as KGHSH and CDR2 as LQKENI. Deletions cut 6 bases from V and 5 bases from J, with 10 bases between. The source material was peripheral blood. The receptor was derived from a woman aged 30 to 39 with COVID-19, enrolled during active disease. The chain recombines TRBV18 with TRBJ2-5; TRBD2 might be the D (5 bases). DNA for the CDR3: TGTGCCAGCTCTCACCGGAGGGAGACCCAGTACTTC. Encoded protein: CASSHRRETQYF.